Below are 22 T cell receptor beta chains sequenced from a single sample in a study of HIV-infected patients and healthy controls. Alpha and beta constant-region primers primed reverse transcription of around 500 ng RNA. Alpha and beta chain libraries were made separately by chain-specific third strand synthesis with multiplexing indices. TCRdb reprocessed the 5' RACE reads via MiXCR and lists one record per CDR3 protein. The profile shows some 7,400 distinct CDR3 sequences, roughly 6.3% of them singletons. Follow-up blood was drawn about 14 weeks, roughly three months, after antiretroviral therapy began. All unsorted peripheral T cells were captured because whole blood was used without fractionation. The specimen was blood, collected during antiretroviral therapy. Receptors originate from an adult with HIV infection.

This clonotype came up many times. This beta chain appears as a stray read in a library generated for alpha chains; its size is not informative. The V call is TRBV3-1, the J call TRBJ2-5, with D perhaps matching TRBD2 (5 bases). Germline V gene sequence: CDR1 LGHDT, CDR2 YNNKEL (reference sequence). The CDR3 has 14 amino acids. Trimming removed 1 base at V and 2 bases at J, with 8 bases between. The CDR3 spells CASSQAGSQETQYF. CDR3 nucleotide sequence: TGTGCCAGCAGCCAAGCTGGGAGTCAAGAGACCCAGTACTTC.

In this sample, this clonotype turned up many times. Little can be read into the size of this beta chain, an off-target read in a library designed for alpha chains. J is TRBJ2-1 and V is TRBV6-5; 8 nucleotides agree with TRBD2. CDR1 and CDR2 from the germline V gene are MNHEY and SVGAGI. V lost 8 bases to trimming and J lost 8 bases; unmatched junction nucleotides: 17. The CDR3 sequence is 16 residues long. The DNA for the CDR3 is TGTGCCAGCGAAAAACTAGCCAGCGGGAGACCCGATGAGCAGTTCTTC. Its protein product is CASEKLASGRPDEQFF.

This clonotype was seen only a few times. This beta chain is a stray sequence in a library constructed for alpha chains; its clone size is not meaningful. The gene calls are TRBV5-1 and TRBJ2-5; D uncertain. This CDR3 is 15 amino acids long. CDR1 SGHRS and CDR2 YFSETQ come from the germline V gene. The germline V and J ends were trimmed by 0 bases and 4 bases, with 13 bases remaining between them. The chain's CDR3 is CASSLAQSLRETQYF. In DNA, the CDR3 is TGCGCCAGCAGCTTGGCCCAGTCCCTGAGAGAGACCCAGTACTTC.

This clonotype was recorded at least ten times. Because the library targeted alpha chains, this beta chain is an off-target read whose size means little. The chain links TRBV7-2 to TRBJ2-7, with 7 bases identical to TRBD1. Per germline, CDR1 SGHTA and CDR2 FQGNSA. The trim removed 5 bases at V and 2 bases at J, leaving 9 bases unmatched. The CDR3 extends over 15 amino acids. CDR3 bases: TGTGCCAGCAGCCCTCGACAGGGTTATGCCTACGAGCAGTACTTC. It specifies CASSPRQGYAYEQYF.

This clonotype was observed many times. This beta chain slipped into a library made for alpha chains as a stray read, so its size is not meaningful. V and J are TRBV15 and TRBJ2-7; 9 bases are a match to TRBD2. This CDR3 spans 16 amino acids. The junction had 11 bases not matched to a gene; V was cut back by 4 bases and J by 4 bases. Germline V gene sequence: CDR1 LNHNV, CDR2 YYDKDF (reference sequence). This CDR3 reads CATSMKHISGGYEQYF. CDR3 bases: TGTGCCACCAGCATGAAACATATTAGCGGGGGATACGAGCAGTACTTC.

In its sample, this clonotype was seen many times. For a library built for alpha chains, this beta chain is a stray read; little rests on its size. V and J are TRBV27 and TRBJ2-6; D unclear. The CDR3 runs 15 residues. Between the trimmed V and J ends, which lost 9 bases and 0 bases, there was a span of 12 bases. Per germline, CDR1 MNHEY and CDR2 SMNVEV (reference sequence). The CDR3 DNA reads TGTGCCAGTGGGTTCCCTTACTCTGGGGCCAACGTCCTGACTTTC. This gives the protein CASGFPYSGANVLTF.

Remarks on this clonotype: This beta chain appears as a stray read in a library generated for alpha chains; its size is not informative. J is TRBJ2-3 and V is TRBV5-4; 7 positions agree with TRBD1. Germline CDR1 and CDR2: SGHNT and YYREEE (reference sequence). V dropped 0 bases and J dropped 5; count of bases not matched to a gene: 9. CDR3 length equals 16 residues. CDR3 DNA: TGTGCCAGCAGCTTGGCATTGACAGGGTCCCAAGATACGCAGTATTTT. This encodes CASSLALTGSQDTQYF.

By share, this clonotype counts as medium-sized (0.01 to 0.1%). The library was designed around alpha chains, so this beta chain is a stray read whose abundance carries little weight. CDR3 DNA: TGCAGCGTTGGTCGGGACACTAATCAGCCCCAGCATTTT. Translating gives CSVGRDTNQPQHF. The rearrangement links TRBV29-1 to TRBJ1-5; tentatively, D is TRBD1 (6 bases). The CDR3 spans 13 residues. Germline CDR1 SQVTM, CDR2 ANQGSEA. The V gene lost 4 bases and the J gene lost 4 bases, with 11 bases spanning the gap.

This clonotype has ten or more counts. Found in a library prepared for alpha chains, this beta chain is an off-target read, and its abundance has little meaning. The V gene is TRBV18, the J gene TRBJ1-5; TRBD1 matches 7 bases. Germline V gene data show CDR1 as KGHSH and CDR2 as LQKENI. The CDR3 extends over 13 amino acids. V shed 4 bases, J shed 4 bases, and the junction held 1 base outside the gene matches. This CDR3 is CASSRDRNQPQHF. The CDR3 DNA reads TGTGCCAGCTCACGGGACAGAAATCAGCCCCAGCATTTT.

This clonotype was recorded at least ten times. This beta chain is a stray read from a library made for alpha chains; its abundance is not meaningful. The V call is TRBV11-3, the J call TRBJ2-2; D call uncertain. The germline V gene has CDR1 SGHNT and CDR2 YENEEA. Trimming pared 1 base from V and 4 bases from J, leaving 10 bases between. The CDR3 extends over 15 amino acids. CDR3 residues: CASSLGVSSTGELFF. DNA for the CDR3: TGTGCCAGCAGCTTAGGGGTCAGTAGCACCGGGGAGCTGTTTTTT.

This clonotype appeared many times. This beta chain was picked up by a library intended for alpha chains and is off target, so its count carries little meaning. This rearrangement joins TRBV5-1 to TRBJ2-5; D not certain. The germline V and J ends were trimmed by 0 bases and 1 base, with 10 bases remaining between them. The V gene's germline CDR1 is SGHRS and CDR2 YFSETQ. The CDR3 extends over 15 amino acids. CDR3 protein: CASSLDSPSQETQYF. The CDR3 DNA is TGCGCCAGCAGCTTGGATTCGCCCAGCCAAGAGACCCAGTACTTC.

This clonotype is medium-sized. With the library built for alpha chains, this beta chain is off target and its frequency is not meaningful. V gene TRBV6-5 combines with J gene TRBJ2-3; 7 nucleotides align to TRBD2. CDR1 and CDR2 from the germline V gene are MNHEY and SVGAGI. Trimming removed 4 bases from V and 8 bases from J; junction bases left unmatched: 15. This CDR3 comprises 16 residues. The CDR3 is CASSSNSRDYRATQYF. CDR3 sequence (DNA): TGTGCCAGCAGTTCTAACTCAAGGGACTACAGAGCTACGCAGTATTTT.

This clonotype was seen at least ten times. This beta chain lies outside the target of a library built for alpha chains; its clone size means little. The V call is TRBV28, the J call TRBJ2-3, with D unclear. The CDR3 contains 16 residues. Germline V gene sequence: CDR1 MDHEN, CDR2 SYDVKM. V lost 2 bases to trimming and J lost 2 bases, with 14 bases between them. Here the CDR3 reads CASSLRLQPLTDTQYF. CDR3 in DNA: TGTGCCAGCAGTTTAAGGCTACAGCCTCTCACAGATACGCAGTATTTT.

This clonotype was seen ten or more times. This beta chain represents an off-target read in a library built for alpha chains; its size is of limited meaning. CDR3 DNA: TGTGCCAGCAGTCCCCGGCAGGGAGGACCCAAAAACATTCAGTACTTC. Protein sequence: CASSPRQGGPKNIQYF. The rearrangement links TRBV6-7 to TRBJ2-4; D is possibly TRBD2 (6 bases). TRBV6-7 is noted as an ORF with a role that remains uncertain. The CDR3 extends over 16 amino acids. The V end lost 5 bases, the J end lost 2 bases, and 16 bases lay between the germline ends.

This clonotype was picked up many times. This beta chain is an off-target read within a library intended for alpha chains, so its frequency means little. This rearrangement joins TRBV5-6 to TRBJ2-3, with 8 bases identical to TRBD2. The germline gives CDR1 SGHDT, CDR2 YYEEEE. V lost 4 bases and J lost 5; bases outside the gene matches: 6. This CDR3 has 14 amino acids. CDR3 protein: CASSLGLDGDTQYF. Here the CDR3 DNA reads TGTGCCAGCAGCCTGGGACTAGATGGAGATACGCAGTATTTT.

This clonotype was observed many times. This beta chain lies outside the target of a library built for alpha chains; its clone size means little. The V call is TRBV28, the J call TRBJ2-7; D is perhaps TRBD1 or TRBD2 (5 bases each). CDR1 and CDR2 from the germline V gene are MDHEN and SYDVKM. Trimming pared 7 bases from V and 2 bases from J, leaving 15 bases between. CDR3 length: 14 residues. CDR3 sequence reads: CASIPPGATYEQYF. CDR3 nucleotides: TGTGCCAGCATCCCTCCCGGGGCGACCTACGAGCAGTACTTC.

This clonotype was detected many times. Within a library made for alpha chains, this beta chain is off target, and its count is uninformative. The V gene is TRBV5-5, the J gene TRBJ2-7; 10 positions match TRBD1. The CDR3 is 15 amino acids. Losses at the gene ends were 4 bases for V and 0 bases for J; bases not matched to a gene: 4. Per germline, CDR1 SGHKS and CDR2 YYEKEE (reference sequence). The chain's CDR3 is CASSLGQGVSYEQYF. The CDR3, as DNA: TGTGCCAGCAGCCTTGGACAGGGGGTCTCCTACGAGCAGTACTTC.

This clonotype was counted at least ten times. As an off-target read in a library built for alpha chains, this beta chain has a frequency of little significance. The chain couples TRBV11-2 to TRBJ2-3; TRBD2 aligns across 11 bases. The CDR3 is 12 residues long. The trim removed 6 bases at V and 12 bases at J, leaving 5 bases unmatched. Germline CDR1 and CDR2: SGHAT and FQNNGV. CDR3 protein: CASSPGTSGQYF. CDR3 coding DNA: TGTGCCAGCAGTCCCGGGACTAGCGGACAGTATTTT.

This clonotype is labeled medium-sized. A library made for alpha chains picked up this beta chain off target, so its size means little. The chain uses TRBV28 and TRBJ2-5; D is unclear. Per the germline V gene, CDR1 is MDHEN and CDR2 is SYDVKM. The CDR3 covers 11 residues. V shed 6 bases and J shed 12 bases, with 14 bases lying between them. CDR3 amino acids: CASSAGSTEYF. In nucleotides, the CDR3 is TGTGCCAGCAGCGCCGGGTCGACTGAGTACTTC.

By sample share, this clonotype is medium-sized. This beta chain slipped into a library made for alpha chains as a stray read, so its size is not meaningful. The chain joins TRBV6-5 to TRBJ2-3; D is undetermined. The CDR3 totals 13 residues. The V gene lost 0 bases and the J gene lost 4 bases, with 5 bases spanning the gap. Per the germline V gene, CDR1 is MNHEY and CDR2 is SVGAGI. The CDR3 DNA sequence: TGTGCCAGCAGTTACTCTGGCGCAGATACGCAGTATTTT. Translating it yields CASSYSGADTQYF.

Turning to this clonotype: One end of the junction fails to match germline, which may point to a read error. The library was designed around alpha chains, so this beta chain is a stray read whose abundance carries little weight. The V and J genes are TRBV7-3 and TRBJ2-3; 8 bases align to TRBD2. Germline-derived CDR1 and CDR2 are SGHTA and FQGTGA. The CDR3 consists of 15 residues. DNA for the CDR3: TGTGCCAGCAGCTTGGTAGCGGGATACACAGATATGCAGTATTTT. Residues: CASSLVAGYTDMQYF.

This clonotype was seen ten or more times. Found in a library prepared for alpha chains, this beta chain is an off-target read, and its abundance has little meaning. J is TRBJ1-6 and V is TRBV7-9; tentatively, D is TRBD1 (6 bases). Per germline, CDR1 SEHNR and CDR2 FQNEAQ (reference sequence). V lost 8 bases and J lost 8, with 16 bases in between. The CDR3 length is 14 residues. The CDR3 protein is CASDRGGLDSPLHF. The CDR3 DNA is TGTGCCAGCGATCGTGGGGGGCTAGATTCACCCCTCCACTTT.